This T cell receptor (beta chain) appears in the sequencing data of a study of blood T cell repertoires in COVID-19. The CDR3 is made up of 16 amino acids. Trimming cost V 5 bases and J 6 bases, with 17 bases left between them. Per the germline V gene, CDR1 is MNHEY and CDR2 is SMNVEV (reference sequence). The repertoire was sequenced with immunoSEQ multiplex PCR; TCRdb's copy has only in-frame clones and lacks some. The sample has 100,000 to 150,000 clones; approximately 80% are singletons. The receptor comes from a man in his forties with active or convalescent COVID-19. Sample: peripheral blood. J is TRBJ1-6 and V is TRBV27; TRBD1 is a possible D gene (5 bases). This chain's CDR3 is CASSGRGWNGNSPLHF. In DNA, the CDR3 is TGTGCCAGCAGTGGTCGGGGGTGGAATGGTAATTCACCCCTCCACTTT.